This T cell receptor beta chain derives from a study of shared clonotypes between healthy human individuals. Study-level findings and limits: Despite large depth, sorted-subset datasets appeared incompletely sequenced. Memory subsets generally showed smaller estimated richness than naive subsets did.

This clone was seen just once. Its antigen is not known. Other DNA sequences in this specimen translate into the identical CDR3. The CDR3 length is 11 residues. CDR1 and CDR2 (germline): MDHEN, SYDVKM. V dropped 2 bases and J dropped 8 bases, with 3 bases sitting between them. Deep level was the assay's run setting. Genomic DNA per cell subset filled all wells of several immunoSEQ plates. Some clones are missing from TCRdb's copy, which holds only in-frame ones; the method was immunoSEQ multiplex PCR. Among about 2 million clones, about 95% were seen once, and the ten largest hold less than 1.5%. CD8 cells classed as naive were CD45RO-negative and positively selected for CCR7, excluding terminally differentiated effector memory CD45RA+ cells.

Sequenced material: naive CD8+ T cells sorted from blood. The sequence came from a man aged 18 to 35 in good health. The gene calls are TRBV28 and TRBJ1-4; D is unclear. DNA of the CDR3: TGTGCCAGCAGTTTAGGCGAAAAACTGTTTTTT. Its protein product is CASSLGEKLFF.